These T cell receptor beta chains were read from a single sample in a study of shared clonotypes between healthy human individuals. Assay: immunoSEQ multiplex PCR; the TCRdb copy retains only in-frame clones and omits some. This table holds about 1 million clones, under 80% found once. Input material: memory CD4+ T cells sorted from blood. The source of these receptors is a man younger than 35 in good health. Each CDR3 is given with its conserved first and last residue. The D gene is left open where the match is weak. Expanded clones get a size class; other rows say once, few or many, or leave the size out.

clone size: NA
J gene: TRBJ2-7
V gene: TRBV4-3
D gene: NA
CDR3 protein: CASSQDRLFYEQYF
CDR3 DNA: TGCGCCAGCAGCCAAGATAGACTGTTCTACGAGCAGTACTTC

clone size: NA
J gene: TRBJ2-5
V gene: TRBV5-4
D gene: NA
CDR3 protein: CASSFGLPRERVRETQYF
CDR3 DNA: TGTGCCAGCAGCTTTGGTCTCCCACGGGAGAGGGTAAGGGAGACCCAGTACTTC

clone size: NA
J gene: TRBJ2-5
V gene: TRBV15
D gene: NA
CDR3 protein: CATSRDRETQYF
CDR3 DNA: TGTGCCACCAGCCGGGATCGAGAGACCCAGTACTTC

clone size: NA
J gene: TRBJ2-7
V gene: TRBV7-9
D gene: NA
CDR3 protein: CASGRSSYEQYF
CDR3 DNA: TGTGCCAGCGGCAGGTCTTCCTACGAGCAGTACTTC

clone size: NA
J gene: TRBJ2-3
V gene: TRBV5-1
D gene: NA
CDR3 protein: CASRMRLNTDTQYF
CDR3 DNA: TGCGCCAGCCGAATGCGGTTGAACACAGATACGCAGTATTTT

clone size: NA
J gene: TRBJ2-7
V gene: TRBV6-5
D gene: NA
CDR3 protein: CASSQGPLWEQYF
CDR3 DNA: TGTGCCAGCAGTCAGGGACCCCTGTGGGAGCAGTACTTC

clone size: once
J gene: TRBJ2-5
V gene: TRBV7-7
D gene: NA
CDR3 protein: CASSLGLVADEQETQYF
CDR3 DNA: TGTGCTAGCAGCTTAGGGTTAGTAGCGGATGAGCAAGAGACCCAGTACTTC

clone size: NA
J gene: TRBJ1-1
V gene: TRBV6-4
D gene: NA
CDR3 protein: CVMRGDNKSTEAFF
CDR3 DNA: TGCGTCATGAGGGGCGACAATAAAAGCACTGAAGCTTTCTTT

clone size: NA
J gene: TRBJ2-2
V gene: TRBV10-3
D gene: TRBD2
CDR3 protein: CAISGLAGSNTGELFF
CDR3 DNA: TGTGCCATCTCGGGACTAGCGGGGTCGAACACCGGGGAGCTGTTTTTT

clone size: NA
J gene: TRBJ2-7
V gene: TRBV7-2
D gene: TRBD2
CDR3 protein: CASSQKGLANSYEQYF
CDR3 DNA: TGTGCCAGCAGCCAGAAAGGACTAGCGAACTCCTACGAGCAGTACTTC

clone size: NA
J gene: TRBJ2-5
V gene: TRBV15
D gene: NA
CDR3 protein: CATSRAGFPETQYF
CDR3 DNA: TGTGCCACCAGCAGAGCGGGGTTTCCAGAGACCCAGTACTTC

clone size: NA
J gene: TRBJ2-7
V gene: TRBV6-1
D gene: TRBD2
CDR3 protein: CASSPILAGDLKQYF
CDR3 DNA: TGTGCCAGCAGTCCGATACTAGCGGGGGACCTGAAGCAGTACTTC

clone size: NA
J gene: TRBJ2-2
V gene: TRBV4-1
D gene: TRBD1
CDR3 protein: CASSARTGETGELFF
CDR3 DNA: TGCGCCAGCAGTGCTCGGACAGGGGAGACCGGGGAGCTGTTTTTT

clone size: NA
J gene: TRBJ2-1
V gene: TRBV11-2
D gene: TRBD1
CDR3 protein: CASSFDRGQVYNEQFF
CDR3 DNA: TGTGCCAGCAGCTTCGACAGGGGACAGGTCTACAATGAGCAGTTCTTC

clone size: NA
J gene: TRBJ2-3
V gene: TRBV4-1
D gene: TRBD2
CDR3 protein: CASSTGLAGVSTDTQYF
CDR3 DNA: TGCGCCAGCAGCACGGGACTAGCGGGGGTTAGCACAGATACGCAGTATTTT

clone size: NA
J gene: TRBJ1-4
V gene: TRBV30
D gene: NA
CDR3 protein: CAWARDINEKLFF
CDR3 DNA: TGTGCCTGGGCCAGAGACATCAATGAAAAACTGTTTTTT

clone size: NA
J gene: TRBJ2-7
V gene: TRBV28
D gene: NA
CDR3 protein: CASSLLSSYEQYF
CDR3 DNA: TGTGCCAGCAGTTTATTATCATCCTACGAGCAGTACTTC

clone size: NA
J gene: TRBJ2-3
V gene: TRBV7-2
D gene: NA
CDR3 protein: CASSPLLSTAGGTQYF
CDR3 DNA: TGTGCCAGCAGCCCTCTCCTGTCGACAGCCGGGGGAACGCAGTATTTT

clone size: NA
J gene: TRBJ2-2
V gene: TRBV2
D gene: NA
CDR3 protein: CASSVTGRELFF
CDR3 DNA: TGTGCCAGCAGTGTCACGGGGCGGGAGCTGTTTTTT

clone size: NA
J gene: TRBJ1-1
V gene: TRBV2
D gene: TRBD1
CDR3 protein: CASNGQAVGTEAFF
CDR3 DNA: TGTGCCAGCAATGGACAGGCCGTGGGCACTGAAGCTTTCTTT

clone size: NA
J gene: TRBJ1-3
V gene: TRBV29-1
D gene: NA
CDR3 protein: CSVGQTTGGSGNTIYF
CDR3 DNA: TGCAGCGTTGGTCAAACGACAGGAGGCTCTGGAAACACCATATATTTT

clone size: NA
J gene: TRBJ1-3
V gene: TRBV7-2
D gene: NA
CDR3 protein: CASAEGAGNTIYF
CDR3 DNA: TGTGCCAGCGCCGAGGGAGCTGGAAACACCATATATTTT

clone size: NA
J gene: TRBJ2-5
V gene: TRBV7-6
D gene: NA
CDR3 protein: CASSLSLETQYF
CDR3 DNA: TGTGCCAGCAGCTTAAGTTTAGAGACCCAGTACTTC

clone size: many
J gene: TRBJ2-3
V gene: TRBV4-3
D gene: NA
CDR3 protein: CASSQERAGTQYF
CDR3 DNA: TGCGCCAGCAGCCAAGAACGTGCCGGTACGCAGTATTTT

clone size: NA
J gene: TRBJ1-4
V gene: TRBV19
D gene: TRBD1
CDR3 protein: CASSRDSSAKNEKLFF
CDR3 DNA: TGTGCCAGTAGTAGGGACAGCAGTGCTAAAAATGAAAAACTGTTTTTT

clone size: NA
J gene: TRBJ1-4
V gene: TRBV18
D gene: TRBD1
CDR3 protein: CASSYGQDGKLFF
CDR3 DNA: TGTGCCAGCTCCTACGGACAGGACGGAAAACTGTTTTTT

clone size: NA
J gene: TRBJ1-2
V gene: TRBV19
D gene: TRBD1
CDR3 protein: CASSIQGEGYGYTF
CDR3 DNA: TGTGCCAGTAGTATTCAGGGGGAGGGTTATGGCTACACCTTC

clone size: NA
J gene: TRBJ2-6
V gene: TRBV5-1
D gene: NA
CDR3 protein: CASSLGHEDSGANVLTF
CDR3 DNA: TGCGCCAGCAGCTTAGGACACGAGGACTCTGGGGCCAACGTCCTGACTTTC